These T cell receptor beta chains were read from a single sample in a study of control samples from healthy donors and cancer patients. Some clones are missing from TCRdb's copy, which holds only in-frame ones; the method was immunoSEQ multiplex PCR. The data contain about 150,000 clones, approximately 91% of them seen just once; the ten biggest clones take up about 4.9%. The specimen sequenced was blood. These receptors originate from a man under 40 in good health. Both conserved end residues are part of each CDR3. The order of the fields is CDR3 protein, CDR3 DNA, clone size, CDR3 length, V gene, D gene, J gene. D genes are given only for firm matches. The size of a clone is reported for some rows only, either as once, few or many, or as a class for expanded clones.

CASRTVYMENSGANVLTF	TGTGCCAGCAGGACAGTCTATATGGAAAACTCTGGGGCCAACGTCCTGACTTTC	-	18	TRBV19	-	TRBJ2-6
CASSSTSGRAGEQYF	TGTGCCAGCAGCTCCACTAGCGGGAGGGCCGGGGAGCAGTACTTC	-	15	TRBV5-4	TRBD2	TRBJ2-7
CASSLEGTSGWDEQYF	TGTGCCAGCAGCTTAGAGGGGACCTCCGGTTGGGACGAGCAGTACTTC	-	16	TRBV13	-	TRBJ2-7
CASSVGSGRAIDEQYF	TGTGCCAGCAGCGTAGGCAGCGGGAGGGCCATAGACGAGCAGTACTTC	-	16	TRBV9	TRBD2	TRBJ2-7
CASSEEGPGNSPLHF	TGTGCCAGCAGTGAAGAGGGACCGGGAAATTCACCCCTCCACTTT	-	15	TRBV2	-	TRBJ1-6
CASQTSTDTQYF	TGCGCCAGTCAGACTAGCACAGATACGCAGTATTTT	once	12	TRBV5-1	-	TRBJ2-3
CASSLSAYNEKLFF	TGTGCCAGCAGCTTATCGGCCTATAATGAAAAACTGTTTTTT	-	14	TRBV7-8	-	TRBJ1-4
CASSPRAGPYEQYF	TGTGCCAGCAGCCCACGGGCGGGGCCCTACGAGCAGTACTTC	-	14	TRBV6-5	-	TRBJ2-7
CASSQGTAGNNYGYTF	TGTGCCAGTAGTCAAGGGACAGCCGGGAATAACTATGGCTACACCTTC	-	16	TRBV19	TRBD1	TRBJ1-2
CASSLSANNEQFF	TGCGCCAGCAGCTTGTCCGCGAACAATGAGCAGTTCTTC	-	13	TRBV5-1	-	TRBJ2-1
CASSVGTGGGGNTIYF	TGTGCCAGCAGCGTCGGAACTGGGGGGGGTGGAAACACCATATATTTT	-	16	TRBV9	-	TRBJ1-3
CASSPLAGEIDEQFF	TGTGCCAGCAGCCCACTAGCGGGAGAGATAGATGAGCAGTTCTTC	-	15	TRBV5-6	TRBD2	TRBJ2-1
CASSGQLATNEQFF	TGTGCCAGCAGCGGACAACTAGCAACCAATGAGCAGTTCTTC	-	14	TRBV14	-	TRBJ2-1
CASSLGTGRTGELFF	TGTGCCAGCAGCTTAGGGACAGGGAGAACCGGGGAGCTGTTTTTT	-	15	TRBV7-3	TRBD1	TRBJ2-2
CASSLDKRLAGDAYEQYF	TGTGCCAGCAGCTTGGACAAACGACTAGCGGGGGACGCCTACGAGCAGTACTTC	-	18	TRBV5-6	TRBD2	TRBJ2-7
CASSLARGTAYEQYF	TGTGCCAGCAGCTTAGCTCGCGGGACCGCCTACGAGCAGTACTTC	-	15	TRBV7-2	-	TRBJ2-7
CATSDGTGGGYEKLFF	TGTGCCACCAGTGACGGGACAGGCGGGGGGTATGAAAAACTGTTTTTT	-	16	TRBV24-1	TRBD1	TRBJ1-4
CASSLEGWTEAFF	TGTGCCAGCAGCTTAGAGGGTTGGACTGAAGCTTTCTTT	-	13	TRBV11-1	-	TRBJ1-1
CASSLRGGNSPLHF	TGTGCCAGCAGCTTAAGGGGGGGAAATTCACCCCTCCACTTT	-	14	TRBV7-9	-	TRBJ1-6
CASSEGVGGNTEAFF	TGTGCCAGCAGTGAGGGGGTCGGGGGGAACACTGAAGCTTTCTTT	-	15	TRBV25-1	-	TRBJ1-1
CASSWEQGQPQHF	TGTGCCAGCAGTTGGGAACAGGGTCAGCCCCAGCATTTT	-	13	TRBV12-3/TRBV12-4	-	TRBJ1-5
CASSPRTRNEQFF	TGCGCCAGCAGCCCTCGTACTAGGAATGAGCAGTTCTTC	once	13	TRBV4-3	-	TRBJ2-1
CASSLALRDRVRGGELFF	TGTGCCAGCAGCTTAGCCCTCCGGGACAGGGTACGAGGGGGGGAGCTGTTTTTT	-	18	TRBV7-2	TRBD1	TRBJ2-2
CASSYDLIASGNTIYF	TGTGCCAGCAGTTACGATCTGATTGCGTCTGGAAACACCATATATTTT	-	16	TRBV6-5	-	TRBJ1-3
CASSDRVGRSSPLHF	TGTGCCAGCAGCGACAGGGTTGGCAGGAGTTCACCCCTCCACTTT	-	15	TRBV14	TRBD1	TRBJ1-6
CASSPLAGGHDEQYF	TGTGCCAGCTCACCGTTGGCGGGAGGGCACGACGAGCAGTACTTC	-	15	TRBV18	TRBD2	TRBJ2-7
CASSGDTGELFF	TGTGCCAGCAGTGGGGACACCGGGGAGCTGTTTTTT	-	12	TRBV2	-	TRBJ2-2
CASSPPGQQETQYF	TGCGCCAGCAGCCCGCCGGGACAGCAAGAGACCCAGTACTTC	-	14	TRBV5-1	TRBD1	TRBJ2-5
CASSPRDREYEQYF	TGTGCCAGCAGCCCGAGGGACAGAGAGTACGAGCAGTACTTC	-	14	TRBV9	TRBD1	TRBJ2-7
CASSHASGGSEDTQYF	TGCGCCAGCAGCCACGCTAGCGGGGGGTCTGAAGATACGCAGTATTTT	-	16	TRBV4-3	TRBD2	TRBJ2-3
CASSQEVRGLPQETQYF	TGTGCCAGCAGCCAAGAGGTCAGGGGGCTTCCACAAGAGACCCAGTACTTC	-	17	TRBV3-1/TRBV3-2	TRBD1	TRBJ2-5
CASSVRQGETYEQYF	TGTGCCAGCAGTGTCAGACAGGGGGAGACCTACGAGCAGTACTTC	-	15	TRBV25-1	TRBD1	TRBJ2-7
CASSPRDTQYF	TGTGCCAGCAGCCCCCGAGATACGCAGTATTTT	-	11	TRBV25-1	-	TRBJ2-3
CASSSSNTQYF	TGTGCCAGCAGCTCCTCAAATACCCAGTACTTC	-	11	TRBV6-2/TRBV6-3	-	TRBJ2-5
CASSLWVNQPQHF	TGTGCCAGCAGTTTATGGGTGAATCAGCCCCAGCATTTT	-	13	TRBV12-3/TRBV12-4	-	TRBJ1-5
CASSRSSYEQYF	TGTGCCAGCAGCCGATCCTCCTACGAGCAGTACTTC	-	12	TRBV16	-	TRBJ2-7
CASSPGVRQPQHF	TGTGCCAGCAGCCCAGGGGTCCGGCAGCCCCAGCATTTT	-	13	TRBV7-2	-	TRBJ1-5
CASSVAGGSYEQYF	TGTGCCAGTAGCGTAGCGGGGGGAAGCTACGAGCAGTACTTC	-	14	TRBV19	TRBD2	TRBJ2-7
CATLGWETQYF	TGTGCCACTCTGGGATGGGAGACCCAGTACTTC	-	11	TRBV2	-	TRBJ2-5
CASSYPLGRGNYGYTF	TGTGCCAGCAGTTACCCCTTGGGCAGGGGAAACTATGGCTACACCTTC	-	16	TRBV6-5	-	TRBJ1-2
CASSFRPARETQYF	TGTGCCAGCAGTTTCCGGCCAGCGAGGGAGACCCAGTACTTC	-	14	TRBV27	-	TRBJ2-5
CASSEEAGGSTDTQYF	TGTGCCAGCAGCGAAGAGGCGGGAGGGAGCACAGATACGCAGTATTTT	-	16	TRBV7-9	TRBD2	TRBJ2-3
CASSPRSSTDTQYF	TGTGCCAGCAGCCCGCGCTCCTCCACAGATACGCAGTATTTT	-	14	TRBV7-2	-	TRBJ2-3
CASSKEVYEQYF	TGTGCCAGCAGCAAGGAGGTCTACGAGCAGTACTTC	-	12	TRBV11-2	-	TRBJ2-7
CASSLEGAGAAKNIQYF	TGCGCCAGCAGCTTGGAGGGAGCTGGGGCAGCCAAAAACATTCAGTACTTC	-	17	TRBV5-1	-	TRBJ2-4
CASSLARNQPQHF	TGTGCCAGCAGCTTAGCGAGGAATCAGCCCCAGCATTTT	-	13	TRBV7-2	-	TRBJ1-5
CASGTGNYEQYF	TGTGCCAGCGGTACAGGGAACTACGAGCAGTACTTC	few	12	TRBV5-4	-	TRBJ2-7
CASSMDRGGTYEQYF	TGTGCCAGCAGCATGGACAGGGGAGGAACCTACGAGCAGTACTTC	-	15	TRBV6-5	TRBD1	TRBJ2-7
CASSLIPAQAKVGAFF	TGTGCCAGCAGCTTAATACCCGCCCAGGCTAAGGTCGGAGCTTTCTTT	-	16	TRBV7-3	-	TRBJ1-1